This T cell receptor (beta chain) stems from a study of CD8+CD57+ T cells in acquired aplastic anemia. About the research overall: DNA per sorted CD4+ or CD8+ sample ranged about 0.18 to 30 ug, averaging roughly 3.2 ug. Points from the study as a whole: Patients versus controls showed no significant CD8+ Simpson's diversity difference.

V was trimmed by 0 bases and J by 2 bases, leaving 11 bases between them. This CDR3 has 15 residues. Germline V lookup: CDR1 MNHEY, CDR2 SVGAGI. This clonotype was recorded at least ten times. Its antigen is unknown. The template used for profiling TCR beta VDJ and CDR3 was genomic DNA. TCRdb reprocessed the reads with MiXCR, giving one entry per CDR3 protein. This table has 180,000 or so distinct CDR3 sequences, approximately 49% appearing once. The TCR comes from a human donor in good health. The gene calls are TRBV6-5 and TRBJ2-7; D is unresolved. Sequenced material: sorted CD4+, CD8+, or CD8+CD57+ T cells (not recorded which) from PBMCs. In DNA, the CDR3 is TGTGCCAGCAGTTACTCGAATGGGATTACCTACGAGCAGTACTTC. Its translation: CASSYSNGITYEQYF.